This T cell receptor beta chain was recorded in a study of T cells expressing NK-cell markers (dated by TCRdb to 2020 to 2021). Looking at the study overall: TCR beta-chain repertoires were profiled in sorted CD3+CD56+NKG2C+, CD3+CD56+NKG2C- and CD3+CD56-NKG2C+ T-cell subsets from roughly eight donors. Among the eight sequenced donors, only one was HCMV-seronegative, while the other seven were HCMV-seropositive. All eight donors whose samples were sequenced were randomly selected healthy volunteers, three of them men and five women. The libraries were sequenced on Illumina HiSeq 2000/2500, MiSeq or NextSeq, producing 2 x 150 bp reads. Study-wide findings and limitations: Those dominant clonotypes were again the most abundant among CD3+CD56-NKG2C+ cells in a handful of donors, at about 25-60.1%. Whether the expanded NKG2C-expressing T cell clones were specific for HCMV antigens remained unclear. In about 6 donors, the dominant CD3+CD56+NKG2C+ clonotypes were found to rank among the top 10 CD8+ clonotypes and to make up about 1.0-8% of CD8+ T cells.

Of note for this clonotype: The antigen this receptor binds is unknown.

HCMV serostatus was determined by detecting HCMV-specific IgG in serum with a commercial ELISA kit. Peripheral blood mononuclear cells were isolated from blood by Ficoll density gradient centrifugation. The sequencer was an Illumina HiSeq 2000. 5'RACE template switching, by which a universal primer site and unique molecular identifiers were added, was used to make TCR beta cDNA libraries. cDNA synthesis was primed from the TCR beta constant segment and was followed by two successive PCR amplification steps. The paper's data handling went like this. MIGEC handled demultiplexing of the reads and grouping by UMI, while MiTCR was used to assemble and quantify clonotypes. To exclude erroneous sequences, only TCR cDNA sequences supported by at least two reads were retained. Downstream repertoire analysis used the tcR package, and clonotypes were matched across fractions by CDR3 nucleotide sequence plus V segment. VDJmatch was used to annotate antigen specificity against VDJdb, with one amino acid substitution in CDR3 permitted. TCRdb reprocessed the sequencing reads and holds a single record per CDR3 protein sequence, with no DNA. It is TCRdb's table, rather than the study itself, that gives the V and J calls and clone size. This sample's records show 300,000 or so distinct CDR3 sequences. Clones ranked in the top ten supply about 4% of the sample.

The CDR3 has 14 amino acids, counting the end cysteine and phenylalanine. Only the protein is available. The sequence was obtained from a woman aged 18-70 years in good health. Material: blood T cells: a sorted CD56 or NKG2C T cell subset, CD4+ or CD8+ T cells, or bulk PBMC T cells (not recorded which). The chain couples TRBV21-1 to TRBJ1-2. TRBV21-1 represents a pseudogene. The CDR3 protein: CASSKVERGYGYTF.